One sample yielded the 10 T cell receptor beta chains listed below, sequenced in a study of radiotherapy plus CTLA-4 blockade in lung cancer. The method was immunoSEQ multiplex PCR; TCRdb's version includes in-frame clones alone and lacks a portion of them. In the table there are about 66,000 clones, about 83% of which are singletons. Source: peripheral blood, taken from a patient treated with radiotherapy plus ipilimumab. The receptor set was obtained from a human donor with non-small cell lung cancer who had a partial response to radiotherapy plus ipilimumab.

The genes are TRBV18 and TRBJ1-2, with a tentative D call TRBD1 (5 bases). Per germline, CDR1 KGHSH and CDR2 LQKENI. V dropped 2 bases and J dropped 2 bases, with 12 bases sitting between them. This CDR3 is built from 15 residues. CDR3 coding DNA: TGTGCCAGCTCACCATCCCGGGACTTGAACTATGGCTACACCTTC. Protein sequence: CASSPSRDLNYGYTF.

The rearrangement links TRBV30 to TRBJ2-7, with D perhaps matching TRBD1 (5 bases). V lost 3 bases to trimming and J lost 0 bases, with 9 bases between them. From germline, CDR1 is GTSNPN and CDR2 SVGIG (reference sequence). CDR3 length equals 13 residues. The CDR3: CAWSTGVSYEQYF. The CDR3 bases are TGTGCCTGGAGCACAGGAGTCTCCTACGAGCAGTACTTC.

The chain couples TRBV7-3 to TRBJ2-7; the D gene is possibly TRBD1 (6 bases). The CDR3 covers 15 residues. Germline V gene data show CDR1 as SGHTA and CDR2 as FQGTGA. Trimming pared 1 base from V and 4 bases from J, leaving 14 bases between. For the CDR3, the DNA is TGTGCCAGCAGCTTAATAACAGGGCGAGGGTACGAGCAGTACTTC. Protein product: CASSLITGRGYEQYF.

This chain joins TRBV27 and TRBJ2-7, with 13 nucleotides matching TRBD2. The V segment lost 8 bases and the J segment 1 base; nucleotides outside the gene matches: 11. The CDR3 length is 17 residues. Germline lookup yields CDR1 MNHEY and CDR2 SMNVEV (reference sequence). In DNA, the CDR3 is TGTGCCAGCGGACCCGGGGGACTAGCGGGATATTCCTACGAGCAGTACTTC. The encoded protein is CASGPGGLAGYSYEQYF.

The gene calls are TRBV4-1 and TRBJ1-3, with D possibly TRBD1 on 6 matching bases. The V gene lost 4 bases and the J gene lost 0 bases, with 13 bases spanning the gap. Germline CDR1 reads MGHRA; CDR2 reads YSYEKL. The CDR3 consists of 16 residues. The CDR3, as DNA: TGCGCCAGCAGCCGGGAGACAGGAACCTCTGGAAACACCATATATTTT. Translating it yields CASSRETGTSGNTIYF.

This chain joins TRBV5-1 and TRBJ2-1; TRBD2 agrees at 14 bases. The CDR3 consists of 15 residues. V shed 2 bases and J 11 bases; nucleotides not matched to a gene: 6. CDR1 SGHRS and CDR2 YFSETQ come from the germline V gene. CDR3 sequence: CASSFVGLAGEKQFF. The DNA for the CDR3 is TGCGCCAGCAGCTTCGTGGGACTAGCGGGAGAGAAGCAGTTCTTC.

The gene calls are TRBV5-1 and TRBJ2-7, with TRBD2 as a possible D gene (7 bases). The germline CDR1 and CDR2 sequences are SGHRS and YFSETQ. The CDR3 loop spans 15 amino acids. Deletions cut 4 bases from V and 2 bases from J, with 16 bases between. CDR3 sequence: CASSPPRGGAYEQYF. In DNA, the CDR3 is TGCGCCAGCAGCCCCCCGAGAGGGGGGGCCTACGAGCAGTACTTC.

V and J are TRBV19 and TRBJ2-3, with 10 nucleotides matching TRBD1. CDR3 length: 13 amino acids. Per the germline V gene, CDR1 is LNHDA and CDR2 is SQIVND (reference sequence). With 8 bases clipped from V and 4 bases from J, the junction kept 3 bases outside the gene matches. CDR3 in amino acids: CASGQGGPDTQYF. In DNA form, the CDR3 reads TGTGCCAGTGGACAGGGGGGACCAGATACGCAGTATTTT.

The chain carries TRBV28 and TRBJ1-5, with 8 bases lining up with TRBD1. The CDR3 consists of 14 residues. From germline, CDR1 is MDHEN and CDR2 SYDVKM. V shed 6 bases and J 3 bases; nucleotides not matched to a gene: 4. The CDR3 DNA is TGTGCCAGCAGCAGGACAGGGAACAATCAGCCCCAGCATTTT. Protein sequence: CASSRTGNNQPQHF.

As DNA, the CDR3 is TGTGCCAGCAGCTTCCGGGACGGGGGTCAAGAGACCCAGTACTTC. It codes for CASSFRDGGQETQYF. The rearrangement links TRBV6-5 to TRBJ2-5; possibly TRBD2 for D (6 bases). This CDR3 spans 15 amino acids. V was shortened by 6 bases and J by 2 bases, with 16 bases between the two germline ends. Per germline, CDR1 MNHEY and CDR2 SVGAGI.